The source of this TCR beta chain is a study of blood T cells in healthy people across ages. The authors ran a second PCR of roughly 7 to 11 cycles using a sample-barcoded 5' primer and a J-beta primer mix. MiXCR, run by TCRdb on the 5' RACE reads, gives a single entry per CDR3 protein. There are 1.5 million to 2 million distinct CDR3 sequences in the sample; just under 50% occur only once, and about 2.1% lies in the top ten. Study-level findings and limits: The study regarded diversity estimates from one million T cells as underestimates.

Comments on this clonotype: The antigen remains unidentified.

The TCR originated in a woman aged 40-49 years in good health. Sequenced: blood.

The CDR3 bases are TGCAGTGCTAGAAGGTCTATCCAGGGGGGACCTGAAGCTTTCTTT. Translating gives CSARRSIQGGPEAFF. This chain joins TRBV20-1 and TRBJ1-1; 7 nucleotides agree with TRBD1. V lost 2 bases to trimming and J lost 6 bases; unmatched junction nucleotides: 12. From germline, CDR1 is DFQATT and CDR2 SNEGSKA (reference sequence). This CDR3 region has 15 residues.